A selection of T cell receptor beta chains follows, all from one sample in a study of T cells in Graves' hyperthyroidism and ophthalmopathy. Each CDR3 protein gets one entry after TCRdb re-called the multiplex PCR reads with MiXCR. The table lists about half a million distinct CDR3 sequences, roughly 24% of them singletons. Source material: blood. The receptors stem from a woman in her thirties with Graves' ophthalmopathy. Each CDR3 is given with its conserved first and last residue. Each record gives: D gene, V gene, J gene, clone size, CDR3 length, CDR3 protein, CDR3 DNA. The D gene is left open where the match is weak. Size values are once, few and many counts, or a class for expanded clones, and some rows have none.

D gene: .; V gene: TRBV28; J gene: TRBJ2-7; clone size: .; CDR3 length: 16; CDR3 protein: CASSGGEFRSSYEQYF; CDR3 DNA: TGTGCCAGCAGTGGGGGAGAATTTAGGAGCTCCTACGAGCAGTACTTC
D gene: TRBD1; V gene: TRBV27; J gene: TRBJ1-2; clone size: many; CDR3 length: 13; CDR3 protein: CASSPSDRDGYTF; CDR3 DNA: TGTGCCAGCAGTCCAAGTGACAGGGACGGCTACACCTTC
D gene: TRBD2; V gene: TRBV28; J gene: TRBJ2-5; clone size: .; CDR3 length: 12; CDR3 protein: CTSRAGGETQYF; CDR3 DNA: TGTACCAGCAGGGCGGGAGGAGAGACCCAGTACTTC
D gene: .; V gene: TRBV20-1; J gene: TRBJ2-7; clone size: .; CDR3 length: 11; CDR3 protein: CSGTADYEQYF; CDR3 DNA: TGCAGTGGGACAGCCGACTACGAGCAGTACTTC
D gene: TRBD2; V gene: TRBV28; J gene: TRBJ2-5; clone size: few; CDR3 length: 16; CDR3 protein: CASRRTSGRATETQYF; CDR3 DNA: TGTGCCAGCAGGAGGACTAGCGGGAGGGCTACAGAGACCCAGTACTTC
D gene: .; V gene: TRBV9; J gene: TRBJ2-2; clone size: few; CDR3 length: 14; CDR3 protein: CASSVGGFAGELFF; CDR3 DNA: TGTGCCAGCAGCGTAGGCGGTTTTGCCGGGGAGCTGTTTTTT
D gene: .; V gene: TRBV6-2/TRBV6-3; J gene: TRBJ1-2; clone size: .; CDR3 length: 14; CDR3 protein: CASDRGGPNYGYTF; CDR3 DNA: TGTGCCAGCGACCGGGGAGGGCCTAACTATGGCTACACCTTC
D gene: TRBD2; V gene: TRBV7-9; J gene: TRBJ2-2; clone size: many; CDR3 length: 16; CDR3 protein: CASSRRGGTKGGELFF; CDR3 DNA: TGTGCCAGCAGCCGGCGGGGGGGCACGAAAGGCGGGGAGCTGTTTTTT
D gene: TRBD1; V gene: TRBV6-2/TRBV6-3; J gene: TRBJ1-3; clone size: many; CDR3 length: 17; CDR3 protein: CASSYTLGQNSGNTIYF; CDR3 DNA: TGTGCCAGCAGTTACACCTTGGGACAGAACTCTGGAAACACCATATATTTT
D gene: TRBD2; V gene: TRBV5-1; J gene: TRBJ2-2; clone size: many; CDR3 length: 16; CDR3 protein: CASRSPGGTDTGELFF; CDR3 DNA: TGCGCCAGCAGATCTCCGGGGGGAACGGACACCGGGGAGCTGTTTTTT
D gene: .; V gene: TRBV6-1; J gene: TRBJ1-2; clone size: few; CDR3 length: 14; CDR3 protein: CAGSESEVGYGYTF; CDR3 DNA: TGTGCCGGCAGTGAATCGGAGGTTGGCTATGGCTACACCTTC
D gene: TRBD1; V gene: TRBV20-1; J gene: TRBJ2-5; clone size: many; CDR3 length: 16; CDR3 protein: CSARLPYGTGQETQYF; CDR3 DNA: TGCAGTGCTAGACTGCCATACGGGACAGGCCAAGAGACCCAGTACTTC
D gene: .; V gene: TRBV15; J gene: TRBJ1-2; clone size: many; CDR3 length: 15; CDR3 protein: CATSRDRSPGDGYTF; CDR3 DNA: TGTGCCACCAGCAGAGATCGCTCCCCAGGAGATGGCTACACCTTC
D gene: .; V gene: TRBV28; J gene: TRBJ2-7; clone size: few; CDR3 length: 17; CDR3 protein: CASSFLLGGSTSYEQYF; CDR3 DNA: TGTGCCAGCAGTTTCCTTCTGGGTGGGAGCACCTCCTACGAGCAGTACTTC
D gene: .; V gene: TRBV6-2/TRBV6-3; J gene: TRBJ2-7; clone size: .; CDR3 length: 12; CDR3 protein: CASSGTLEEQYF; CDR3 DNA: TGTGCCAGCAGTGGGACGCTTGAAGAGCAGTACTTC
D gene: .; V gene: TRBV6-1; J gene: TRBJ2-7; clone size: few; CDR3 length: 13; CDR3 protein: CAIGLDSSYEQYF; CDR3 DNA: TGTGCCATCGGACTTGACAGCTCCTACGAGCAGTACTTC
D gene: .; V gene: TRBV18; J gene: TRBJ2-5; clone size: few; CDR3 length: 14; CDR3 protein: CASSPPSVQETQYF; CDR3 DNA: TGTGCCAGCTCACCACCGTCAGTACAAGAGACCCAGTACTTC